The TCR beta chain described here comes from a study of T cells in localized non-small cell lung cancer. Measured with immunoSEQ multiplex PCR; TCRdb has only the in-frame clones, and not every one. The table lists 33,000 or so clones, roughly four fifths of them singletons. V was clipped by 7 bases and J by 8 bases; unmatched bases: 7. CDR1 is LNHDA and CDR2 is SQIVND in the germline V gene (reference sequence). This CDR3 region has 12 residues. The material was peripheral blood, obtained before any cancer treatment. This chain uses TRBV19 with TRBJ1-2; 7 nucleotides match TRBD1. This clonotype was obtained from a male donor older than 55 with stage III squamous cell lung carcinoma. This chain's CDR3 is CASIDRAGGYTF. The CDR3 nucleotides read TGTGCCAGTATTGACAGGGCGGGAGGCTACACCTTC.